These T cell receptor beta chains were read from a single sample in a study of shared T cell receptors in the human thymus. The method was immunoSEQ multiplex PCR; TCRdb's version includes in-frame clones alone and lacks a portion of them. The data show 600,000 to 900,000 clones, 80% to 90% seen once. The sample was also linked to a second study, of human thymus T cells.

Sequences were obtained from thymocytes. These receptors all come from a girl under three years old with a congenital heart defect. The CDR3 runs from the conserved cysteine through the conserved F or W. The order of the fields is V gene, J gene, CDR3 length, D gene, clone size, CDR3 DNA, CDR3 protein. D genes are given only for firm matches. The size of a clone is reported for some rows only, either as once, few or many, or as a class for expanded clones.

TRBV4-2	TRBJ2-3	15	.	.	TGTGCCAGCAGCCAAGAGCGTAGCGCCACAGATACGCAGTATTTT	CASSQERSATDTQYF
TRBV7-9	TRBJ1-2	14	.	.	TGTGCCAGCAGCCCCGAGGCCTCAAACTATGGCTACACCTTC	CASSPEASNYGYTF
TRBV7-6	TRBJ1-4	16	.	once	TGTGCCAGCAGCTTAGAAAACCCCCCTGGGCATGAAAAACTGTTTTTT	CASSLENPPGHEKLFF
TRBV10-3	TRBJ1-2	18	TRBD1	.	TGTGCCATCACGCGGACAGGGGAACGGCCTTTCACTAACTATGGCTACACCTTC	CAITRTGERPFTNYGYTF
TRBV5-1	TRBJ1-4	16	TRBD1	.	TGCGCCAGCAGCTTAGAGAGGCAGGGGGCTTGGGAAAAACTGTTTTTT	CASSLERQGAWEKLFF
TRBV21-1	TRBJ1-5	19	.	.	TGTGCCAGCAGCAAAGTTTGGGAGTTGGAGGGATATGGCAATCAGCCCCAGCATTTT	CASSKVWELEGYGNQPQHF
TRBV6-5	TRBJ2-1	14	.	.	TGTGCCAGCAGTTACTCGGCGGGCCACAATGAGCAGTTCTTC	CASSYSAGHNEQFF
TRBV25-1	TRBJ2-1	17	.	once	TGTGCCACCAAAGGAGTCTTTAACGAAAGCTCCTACAATGAGCAGTTCTTC	CATKGVFNESSYNEQFF
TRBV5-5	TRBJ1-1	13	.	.	TGTGCCAGCAGCTTCTTCAGGGGCACTGAAGCTTTCTTT	CASSFFRGTEAFF
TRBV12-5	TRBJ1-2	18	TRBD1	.	TGTGCTAGTGGTTCACTTTGGGGGACAGGGATGAGGGGTTATGGCTACACCTTC	CASGSLWGTGMRGYGYTF
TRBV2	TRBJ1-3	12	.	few	TGTGCCAGCACCTTATTAGGAAACACCATATATTTT	CASTLLGNTIYF
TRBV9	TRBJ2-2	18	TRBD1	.	TGTGCCAGCAGCGTAGTCGAAGGGGGCAGGGCCAACACCGGGGAGCTGTTTTTT	CASSVVEGGRANTGELFF
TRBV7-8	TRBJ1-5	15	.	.	TGTGCCAGCAGCTTAGAAAACAGTTTAAATCAGCCCCAGCATTTT	CASSLENSLNQPQHF
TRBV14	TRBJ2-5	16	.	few	TGTGCCAGCAGCCCTAAAACAGGGTTTCCACAAGAGACCCAGTACTTC	CASSPKTGFPQETQYF
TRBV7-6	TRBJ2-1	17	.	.	TGTGCCAGCAGCTCAAAGGGGGGGCTTTACCCTGACAATGAGCAGTTCTTC	CASSSKGGLYPDNEQFF
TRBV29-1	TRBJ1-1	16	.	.	TGCAGCGTTTCGGATCTAAGTAAAGGGGGGGACACTGAAGCTTTCTTT	CSVSDLSKGGDTEAFF
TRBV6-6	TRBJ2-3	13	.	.	TGTGCCAGCAGGAACTCGGGCACAGATACGCAGTATTTT	CASRNSGTDTQYF
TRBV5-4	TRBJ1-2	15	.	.	TGTGCCAGCAGCTACTCCACAGAAGCTAACTATGGCTACACCTTC	CASSYSTEANYGYTF
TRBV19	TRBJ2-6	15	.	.	TGTGCCAGTAGTATGGAGGGTTCTGGGGCCAACGTCCTGACTTTC	CASSMEGSGANVLTF
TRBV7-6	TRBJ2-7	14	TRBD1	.	TGTGCCAGCAGTCCCTGGGGACAGCTATACGAGCAGTACTTC	CASSPWGQLYEQYF
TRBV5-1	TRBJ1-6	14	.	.	TGCGCCAGCAGCCTATCGGGGAGGGTATCACCCCTCCACTTT	CASSLSGRVSPLHF
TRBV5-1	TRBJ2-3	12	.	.	TGCGCCAGCAGCTCGGGAACAGATACGCAGTATTTT	CASSSGTDTQYF
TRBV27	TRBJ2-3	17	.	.	TGTGCCAGCAGTCCAGTACCGACAGGGAGGAGCCCAGATACGCAGTATTTT	CASSPVPTGRSPDTQYF
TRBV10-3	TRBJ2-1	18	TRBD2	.	TGTGCCATCAGTGGAGTATTGTTAAGGACTAGGTCCTTCAATGAGCAGTTCTTC	CAISGVLLRTRSFNEQFF
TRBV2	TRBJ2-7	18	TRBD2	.	TGTGCCAGCAGTGAACACCGGACTAGCGGGGGATCCTCCTACGAGCAGTACTTC	CASSEHRTSGGSSYEQYF
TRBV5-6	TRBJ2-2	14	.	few	TGTGCCAGCAGCTTGGCGGTAGGGGTCGGGGAGCTGTTTTTT	CASSLAVGVGELFF
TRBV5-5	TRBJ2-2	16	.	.	TGTGCCAGCAGGCCGATATCAGGTTTTTACACCGGGGAGCTGTTTTTT	CASRPISGFYTGELFF
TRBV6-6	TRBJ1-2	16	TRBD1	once	TGTGCCAGCAGTTACTCAGCGGGACAGGGCATCCATGGCTACACCTTC	CASSYSAGQGIHGYTF
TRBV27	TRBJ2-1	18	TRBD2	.	TGTGCCAGCAGACCCTCGGTCAAGCGGGGGTCCTCCTACAATGAGCAGTTCTTC	CASRPSVKRGSSYNEQFF
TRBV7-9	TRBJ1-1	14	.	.	TGTGCCAGCAGCGCGGGGGGTATCCCGTCTGAAGCTTTCTTT	CASSAGGIPSEAFF
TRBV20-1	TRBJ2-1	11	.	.	TGCAGTGCTAGGACTAAAGCGGAGCAGTTCTTC	CSARTKAEQFF
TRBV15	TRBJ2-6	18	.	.	TGTGCCACCAGCAGCAACATAAATCCGTTCTCTGGGGCCAACGTCCTGACTTTC	CATSSNINPFSGANVLTF
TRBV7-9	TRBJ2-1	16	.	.	TGTGCCAGCAGCTTAGCAATTTCCGGACACCCCAATGAGCAGTTCTTC	CASSLAISGHPNEQFF
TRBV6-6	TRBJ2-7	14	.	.	TGTGCCAGCAGTTACCGGTCGAGCTCCTACGAGCAGTACTTC	CASSYRSSSYEQYF
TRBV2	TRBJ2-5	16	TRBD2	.	TGTGCCAGCAGTGCAGGTCTAGCGGGGGGGGAAGAGACCCAGTACTTC	CASSAGLAGGEETQYF
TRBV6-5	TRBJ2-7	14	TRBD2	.	TGTGCCAGCAGTAAGCGGACTAGCTTTGGCGAGCAGTACTTC	CASSKRTSFGEQYF
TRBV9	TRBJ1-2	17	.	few	TGTGCCAGCAGCGTAGGGCCCAAACGGGGGAGCTCTATTGGCTACACCTTC	CASSVGPKRGSSIGYTF
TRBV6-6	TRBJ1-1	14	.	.	TGTGCCAGCAGTTACCAGAACATGAACACTGAAGCTTTCTTT	CASSYQNMNTEAFF
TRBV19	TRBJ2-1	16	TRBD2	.	TGTGCCAGTAGTACGGTGCGGGGGGAAGGCCACAATGAGCAGTTCTTC	CASSTVRGEGHNEQFF
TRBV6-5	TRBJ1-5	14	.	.	TGTGCCAGCAGTTACACTGACAGGAATCAGCCCCAGCATTTT	CASSYTDRNQPQHF
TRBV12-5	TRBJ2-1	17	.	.	TGTGCTAGTGGTTTGGTACTAGGGGGTCCCAGTATACGGGAGCAGTTCTTC	CASGLVLGGPSIREQFF
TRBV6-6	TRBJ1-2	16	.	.	TGTGCCAGCAGTTTCGCTGGTAGCCCTACTAACTATGGCTACACCTTC	CASSFAGSPTNYGYTF